This T cell receptor beta chain was found in a study of cytomegalovirus exposure and HLA in healthy donors. Researchers ran the PCR with 60 Vbeta and 13 Jbeta primers. Libraries were prepared by immunoSEQ multiplex PCR; TCRdb keeps only in-frame clonotypes and omits some of them. The data show some 100,000 clones, 70% to 80% seen once. Trimming took 0 bases from V and 5 from J, leaving 10 bases between them. The CDR3 spans 15 residues. Germline V gene sequence: CDR1 MGHRA, CDR2 YSYEKL. Material: PBMCs. The chain employs TRBV4-1 and TRBJ2-2, with D possibly TRBD1 on 6 matching bases. The sequence came from a female donor in good health and CMV-seropositive. The chain's CDR3 is CASSQDRGGTGELFF. The CDR3 DNA reads TGCGCCAGCAGCCAAGATCGAGGGGGAACCGGGGAGCTGTTTTTT.